Below, 21 T cell receptor beta chains from the same sample are listed, as sequenced in a study of glioma-infiltrating T cells after dendritic cell vaccination. Assay used: immunoSEQ multiplex PCR; TCRdb lists only in-frame clones, some missing. This repertoire shows about 67,000 clones, roughly 79% found once; its top ten account for 7.9%. The sequences come from blood, collected before dendritic cell vaccination. These receptor sequences come from a human donor with glioblastoma.

The chain carries TRBV29-1 and TRBJ2-5; D ambiguous. Near its end, the DNA agrees better with TRBJ2-7, so the J call may be wrong. CDR3 length: 12 amino acids. Germline assignment: CDR1 SQVTM and CDR2 ANQGSEA. This CDR3 is CSVGEDSYEQYF. In DNA form, the CDR3 reads TGCAGCGTCGGTGAAGACTCCTACGAGCAGTACTTC.

This sequence joins TRBV5-1 and TRBJ2-1; 13 positions agree with TRBD2. Germline V gene data show CDR1 as SGHRS and CDR2 as YFSETQ. The CDR3 covers 15 residues. After removal of 5 bases from V and 9 bases from J, the junction contained 8 bases not matched to a gene. The DNA of the CDR3 is TGCGCCAGCAGACCCAAACTAGCGGGGGGGACTGAGCAGTTCTTC. It is translated as CASRPKLAGGTEQFF.

J is TRBJ1-4 and V is TRBV7-9; TRBD1 matches 7 bases. V lost 4 bases, J lost 8 bases, and 7 bases stayed unmatched. Looked up from germline, CDR1 is SEHNR and CDR2 is FQNEAQ (reference sequence). There are 14 residues in the CDR3. CDR3 nucleotide sequence: TGTGCCAGCAGCTCCGACAGGGTAAACGAAAAACTGTTTTTT. This translates into CASSSDRVNEKLFF.

This clone was counted a few times. This chain uses TRBV10-2 with TRBJ2-1; 8 positions agree with TRBD2. From germline, CDR1 is WSHSY and CDR2 SAAADI. V trimming: 3 bases; J trimming: 8 bases; junction bases outside the gene matches: 6. The CDR3 runs to 14 residues. The CDR3 spells CASSDGGAIDEQFF. In nucleotides, the CDR3 is TGCGCCAGCAGTGACGGGGGGGCCATCGATGAGCAGTTCTTC.

The rearrangement links TRBV9 to TRBJ2-5; tentatively, D is TRBD1 (6 bases). Between the trimmed V and J ends, which lost 0 bases and 5 bases, there was a span of 17 bases. The germline CDR1 and CDR2 sequences are SGDLS and YYNGEE. This CDR3 region has 16 residues. The CDR3: CASSVESGHGAETQYF. The CDR3 nucleotides are TGTGCCAGCAGCGTAGAATCGGGACACGGAGCGGAGACCCAGTACTTC.

V is TRBV23-1 and J is TRBJ2-7; tentatively, D is TRBD1 (5 bases). TRBV23-1 is annotated as an ORF whose role is uncertain. CDR3 size: 16 residues. With 0 bases removed from V and 1 base from J, the gap between germline ends came to 13 bases. In DNA, the CDR3 is TGCGCCAGCAGTCAATCGCTCGTCAGGGTTTCCTACGAGCAGTACTTC. Translated: CASSQSLVRVSYEQYF.

The rearrangement uses TRBV4-2 and TRBJ2-1, with 9 bases matching TRBD2. The germline V gene encodes CDR1 LGHNA and CDR2 YNFKEQ. The CDR3 is 19 residues long. J gave up 0 bases and V 3 bases, and 12 bases lay outside the gene matches. CDR3 region: CASSHALAGGQSSYNEQFF. CDR3 nucleotides: TGTGCCAGCAGCCACGCTCTGGCGGGGGGGCAGAGCTCCTACAATGAGCAGTTCTTC.

Concerning this clone: Other DNA sequences in the sample encode the same CDR3. The rearrangement links TRBV4-2 to TRBJ1-1; unclear D gene. Trimming removed 0 bases at V and 5 bases at J, with 13 bases between. The CDR3 spans 15 residues. Looked up from germline, CDR1 is LGHNA and CDR2 is YNFKEQ. CDR3 in DNA: TGTGCCAGCAGCCAAGATCTTACGGTTGGTACTGAAGCTTTCTTT. Translated, it gives CASSQDLTVGTEAFF.

This clone came up once. This chain connects TRBV2 to TRBJ2-1, with a possible D match to TRBD1 (7 bases). This CDR3 contains 15 residues. Trimming cost V 2 bases and J 7 bases, with 15 bases left between them. CDR1 and CDR2 from the germline V gene are SNHLY and FYNNEI. The CDR3 region is CASSESGGLGNEQFF. The CDR3 coding sequence is TGTGCCAGCAGTGAATCAGGGGGGTTGGGGAATGAGCAGTTCTTC.

Comments on this clone: Different DNA sequences within this sample yield the same CDR3. V is TRBV15 and J is TRBJ2-7; D might be TRBD1 (5 bases). The CDR3 runs 14 residues. Per germline, CDR1 LNHNV and CDR2 YYDKDF (reference sequence). The germline V and J ends were trimmed by 1 base and 2 bases, with 9 bases remaining between them. CDR3 in DNA: TGTGCCACCAGCAGAGTGGGCAGGGCCTACGAGCAGTACTTC. It translates to CATSRVGRAYEQYF. Using reference TRBV15 and TRBJ2-7 for the parts outside the CDR3, the full variable domain is DAMVIQNPRYQVTQFGKPVTLSCSQTLNHNVMYWYQQKSSQAPKLLFHYYDKDFNNEADTPDNFQSRRPNTSFCFLDIRSPGLGDTAMYLCATSRVGRAYEQYFGPGTRLTVT.

This CDR3 is CASSLRGGYNEQFF. CDR3 sequence (DNA): TGTGCCAGCAGCTTACGGGGTGGTTACAATGAGCAGTTCTTC. This chain uses TRBV7-2 with TRBJ2-1; tentatively, D is TRBD2 (5 bases). The germline gives CDR1 SGHTA, CDR2 FQGNSA. The CDR3 runs 14 residues. V was pared by 2 bases and J by 4 bases, with 9 bases between.

This chain uses TRBV11-2 with TRBJ1-3; possibly TRBD1 for D (5 bases). Deletions cut 2 bases from V and 2 bases from J, with 13 bases between. CDR1 and CDR2 from the germline V gene are SGHAT and FQNNGV. The CDR3 has 16 residues. CDR3 DNA: TGTGCCAGCAGCTTAAGTCTTCCCAGGGCTGGAAACACCATATATTTT. Its translation: CASSLSLPRAGNTIYF.

Comments on this clone: Other nucleotide sequences in the sample specify the same CDR3. The rearrangement uses TRBV7-6 and TRBJ1-4; no firm D call. Trimming pared 5 bases from V and 0 bases from J, leaving 10 bases between. Germline lookup yields CDR1 SGHVS and CDR2 FNYEAQ. The CDR3 loop spans 15 amino acids. The CDR3 DNA reads TGTGCCAGCAGCCCCCCAGGTGCAACTAATGAAAAACTGTTTTTT. Its translation: CASSPPGATNEKLFF.

The chain combines TRBV29-1 with TRBJ1-4; unclear D gene. V was cut by 7 bases and J by 1 base, with 4 bases left in between. Germline V gene lookup returns CDR1 SQVTM and CDR2 ANQGSEA. There are 11 residues in the CDR3. The CDR3 sequence is CSGGTNEKLFF. CDR3 bases: TGCAGCGGAGGAACTAATGAAAAACTGTTTTTT.

V gene TRBV5-1 combines with J gene TRBJ1-5; D might be TRBD1 (6 bases). The germline CDR1 and CDR2 sequences are SGHRS and YFSETQ. V was cut by 0 bases and J by 1 base, with 26 bases left in between. This CDR3 has 21 residues. In nucleotides, the CDR3 is TGCGCCAGCAGCTTGGCCCAAGGGGACACGCTCCATTCTTTCAGCAATCAGCCCCAGCATTTT. This sequence encodes CASSLAQGDTLHSFSNQPQHF.

The chain employs TRBV19 and TRBJ1-2; 8 bases match TRBD1. This CDR3 is built from 15 residues. Trimming took 5 bases from V and 0 from J; bases not matched to a gene: 5. Germline values: CDR1 LNHDA, CDR2 SQIVND (reference sequence). CDR3 DNA sequence: TGTGCCAGTAGTGCCTGGACAGGGACTAACTATGGCTACACCTTC. Protein product: CASSAWTGTNYGYTF.

For the CDR3, the DNA is TGCGCCAGCAGCTTGGAGGCGGAAGCCGGGGAGCTGTTTTTT. Its protein is CASSLEAEAGELFF. The chain combines TRBV5-1 with TRBJ2-2; D gene unclear. The germline V and J ends were trimmed by 0 bases and 6 bases, with 9 bases remaining between them. This CDR3 comprises 14 residues. Germline V lookup: CDR1 SGHRS, CDR2 YFSETQ.

V gene TRBV19 combines with J gene TRBJ1-5, with 8 bases identical to TRBD1. There are 17 residues in the CDR3. From germline, CDR1 is LNHDA and CDR2 SQIVND (reference sequence). Trimming cost V 7 bases and J 0 bases; bases outside gene matches: 11. CDR3 amino acids: CASNWARGPYSNQPQHF. The CDR3 nucleotides read TGTGCCAGTAACTGGGCCAGGGGGCCTTATAGCAATCAGCCCCAGCATTTT.

This clone was found a few times. This chain connects TRBV2 to TRBJ2-2, with 8 nucleotides matching TRBD2. Germline trimming cut 6 bases from V and 5 bases from J; bases unmatched to any gene: 8. Germline CDR1 and CDR2: SNHLY and FYNNEI. CDR3 size: 15 residues. The CDR3 sequence: CASRTGTSQTGELFF. CDR3 nucleotide sequence: TGTGCCAGCAGGACCGGGACTAGTCAAACCGGGGAGCTGTTTTTT.

The chain combines TRBV11-2 with TRBJ1-2; D may be TRBD1 (5 bases). In germline, CDR1 is SGHAT, CDR2 FQNNGV. CDR3 length: 11 residues. V lost 3 bases, J lost 8 bases, and 7 bases lay in between. CDR3 nucleotides: TGTGCCAGCAGCTTGGGGCAGGGCTACACCTTC. Its protein is CASSLGQGYTF.

The genes are TRBV7-8 and TRBJ1-5, with TRBD1 identical over 7 bases. J was trimmed by 4 bases and V by 0 bases; bases with no gene match: 6. Germline V gene sequence: CDR1 SGHVS, CDR2 FQNEAQ. The length of the CDR3 is 16 residues. CDR3 sequence: CASSLAKGAINQPQHF. The CDR3 nucleotides read TGTGCCAGCAGCTTAGCAAAGGGGGCGATAAATCAGCCCCAGCATTTT.